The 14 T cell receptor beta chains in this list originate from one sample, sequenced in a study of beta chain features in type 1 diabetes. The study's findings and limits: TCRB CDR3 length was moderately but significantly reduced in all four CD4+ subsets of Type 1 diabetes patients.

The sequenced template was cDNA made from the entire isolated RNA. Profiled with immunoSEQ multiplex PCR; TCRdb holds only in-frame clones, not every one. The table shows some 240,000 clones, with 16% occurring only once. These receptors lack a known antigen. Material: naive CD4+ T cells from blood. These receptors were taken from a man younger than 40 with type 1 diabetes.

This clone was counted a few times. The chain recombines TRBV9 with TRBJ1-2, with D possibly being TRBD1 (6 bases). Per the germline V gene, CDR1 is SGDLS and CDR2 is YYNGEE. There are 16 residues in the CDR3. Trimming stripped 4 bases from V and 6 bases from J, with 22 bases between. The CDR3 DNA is TGTGCCAGCAGCCTACACTACAGGGACCCAGGAGATGGCTACACCTTC. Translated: CASSLHYRDPGDGYTF.

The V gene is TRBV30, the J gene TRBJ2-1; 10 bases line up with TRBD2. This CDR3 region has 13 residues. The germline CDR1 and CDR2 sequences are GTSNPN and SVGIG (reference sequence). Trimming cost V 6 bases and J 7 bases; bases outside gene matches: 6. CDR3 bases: TGTGCCTGTGCTGAACTAGCGGGAAATGAGCAGTTCTTC. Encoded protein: CACAELAGNEQFF.

As DNA, the CDR3 is TGCGCCAGCAGCGTCGGGACTAGCGGTTACAATGAGCAGTTCTTC. This sequence encodes CASSVGTSGYNEQFF. The rearrangement uses TRBV5-1 and TRBJ2-1; 11 bases line up with TRBD2. CDR1 and CDR2 from the germline V gene are SGHRS and YFSETQ. CDR3 length: 15 residues. V lost 4 bases, J lost 4 bases, and 4 bases stayed unmatched.

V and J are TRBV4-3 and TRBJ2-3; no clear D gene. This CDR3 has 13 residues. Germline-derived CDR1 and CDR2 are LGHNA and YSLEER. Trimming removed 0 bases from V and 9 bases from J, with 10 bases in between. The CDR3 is CASSQDPMETQYF. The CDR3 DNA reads TGCGCCAGCAGCCAAGATCCTATGGAAACGCAGTATTTT.

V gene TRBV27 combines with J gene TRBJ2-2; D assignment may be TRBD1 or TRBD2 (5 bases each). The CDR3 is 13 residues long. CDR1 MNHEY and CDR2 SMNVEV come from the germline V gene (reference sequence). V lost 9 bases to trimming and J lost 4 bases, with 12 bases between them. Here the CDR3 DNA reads TGTGCCAGGGGACCAGACTCCACCGGGGAGCTGTTTTTT. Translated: CARGPDSTGELFF.

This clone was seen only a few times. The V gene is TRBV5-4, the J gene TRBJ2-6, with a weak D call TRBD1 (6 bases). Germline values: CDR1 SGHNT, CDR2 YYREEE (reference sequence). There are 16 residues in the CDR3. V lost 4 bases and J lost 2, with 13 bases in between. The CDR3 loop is CASSGTPGAGANVLTF. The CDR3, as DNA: TGTGCCAGCAGCGGAACCCCAGGGGCTGGGGCCAACGTCCTGACTTTC. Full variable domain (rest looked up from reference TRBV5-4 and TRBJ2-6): ETGVTQSPTHLIKTRGQQVTLRCSSQSGHNTVSWYQQALGQGPQFIFQYYREEENGRGNFPPRFSGLQFPNYSSELNVNALELDDSALYLCASSGTPGAGANVLTFGAGSRLTVL.

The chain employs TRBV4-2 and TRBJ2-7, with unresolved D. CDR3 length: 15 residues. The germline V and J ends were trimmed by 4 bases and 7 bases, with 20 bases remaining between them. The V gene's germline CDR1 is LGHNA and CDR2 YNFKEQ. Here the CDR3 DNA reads TGTGCCAGCAGCCGTTCGAGTAATTTTATAGGAGAGCAGTACTTC. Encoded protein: CASSRSSNFIGEQYF.

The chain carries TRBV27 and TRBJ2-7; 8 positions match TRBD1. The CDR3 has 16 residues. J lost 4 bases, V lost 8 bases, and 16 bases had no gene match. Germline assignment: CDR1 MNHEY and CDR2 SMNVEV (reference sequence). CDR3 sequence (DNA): TGTGCCAGCCCCTTAGCCGGGACAGGACCTGTTTACGAGCAGTACTTC. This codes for CASPLAGTGPVYEQYF.

CDR3 nucleotide sequence: TGTGCCAGCAGCGTAGCGAGTAGCCACTACAATGAGCAGTTCTTC. Amino acids: CASSVASSHYNEQFF. The genes are TRBV9 and TRBJ2-1; no firm D call. Germline CDR1 is SGDLS and CDR2 is YYNGEE. The CDR3 totals 15 residues. Trimming left V 0 bases short and J 3 bases short, with 10 bases between.

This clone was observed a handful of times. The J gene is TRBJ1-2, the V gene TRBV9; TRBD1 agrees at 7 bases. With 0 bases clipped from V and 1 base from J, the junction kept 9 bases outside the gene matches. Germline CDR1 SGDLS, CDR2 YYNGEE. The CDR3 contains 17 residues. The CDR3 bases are TGTGCCAGCAGCGTAGGTTGGGGGACAGATATTAACTATGGCTACACCTTC. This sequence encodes CASSVGWGTDINYGYTF.

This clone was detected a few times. The CDR3: CASSWDSEQFF. The CDR3 nucleotides read TGCGCCAGCAGCTGGGACAGTGAGCAGTTCTTC. This chain connects TRBV5-1 to TRBJ2-1, with TRBD1 matching over 7 bases. The length of the CDR3 is 11 residues. CDR1 and CDR2 from the germline V gene are SGHRS and YFSETQ. Trimming cost V 3 bases and J 9 bases; bases outside gene matches: 0.

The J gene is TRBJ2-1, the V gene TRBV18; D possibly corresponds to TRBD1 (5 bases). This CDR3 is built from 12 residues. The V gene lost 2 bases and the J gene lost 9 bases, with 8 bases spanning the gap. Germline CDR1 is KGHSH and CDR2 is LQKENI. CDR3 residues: CASSPRTSEQFF. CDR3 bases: TGTGCCAGCTCACCAAGGACATCTGAGCAGTTCTTC. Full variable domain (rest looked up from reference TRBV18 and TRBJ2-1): NAGVMQNPRHLVRRRGQEARLRCSPMKGHSHVYWYRQLPEEGLKFMVYLQKENIIDESGMPKERFSAEFPKEGPSILRIQQVVRGDSAAYFCASSPRTSEQFFGPGTRLTVL.

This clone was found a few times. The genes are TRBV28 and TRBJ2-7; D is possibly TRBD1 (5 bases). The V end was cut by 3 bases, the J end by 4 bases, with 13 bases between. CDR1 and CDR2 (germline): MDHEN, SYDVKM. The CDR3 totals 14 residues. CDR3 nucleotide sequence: TGTGCCAGCAGTTTTACCGGGCAGGGATACGAGCAGTACTTC. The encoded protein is CASSFTGQGYEQYF. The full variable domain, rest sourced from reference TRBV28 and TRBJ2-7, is DVKVTQSSRYLVKRTGEKVFLECVQDMDHENMFWYRQDPGLGLRLIYFSYDVKMKEKGDIPEGYSVSREKKERFSLILESASTNQTSMYLCASSFTGQGYEQYFGPGTRLTVT.

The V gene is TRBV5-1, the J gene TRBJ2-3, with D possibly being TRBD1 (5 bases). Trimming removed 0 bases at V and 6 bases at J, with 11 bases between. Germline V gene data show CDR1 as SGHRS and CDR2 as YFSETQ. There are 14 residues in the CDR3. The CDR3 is CASSLDRPWDTQYF. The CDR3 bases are TGCGCCAGCAGCTTGGACAGGCCGTGGGATACGCAGTATTTT.